This T cell receptor beta chain was identified during a study of graft-versus-host responses after intestinal transplantation. Note on this clone: Antigen unknown.

The method was immunoSEQ multiplex PCR; TCRdb's version includes in-frame clones alone and lacks a portion of them. Among about 36,000 clones listed, approximately 93% were seen once. The receptor was derived from a human donor who was the organ donor for an intestinal transplant. Sample: unstimulated CD4+ T cells sorted from spleen or lymph node cells, taken before transplant.

The CDR3 DNA reads as TGCGCCAGCAGCTCCGGGACAGGGGACTATGGCTACACCTTC. Translated, it gives CASSSGTGDYGYTF. The V gene is TRBV5-1, the J gene TRBJ1-2; TRBD1 aligns across 10 bases. V was clipped by 3 bases and J by 3 bases; unmatched bases: 2. Germline V CDR1 and CDR2: SGHRS, YFSETQ. The CDR3 covers 14 residues.